This entry concerns a single TCR beta chain. Its antigen is still unknown. CDR1 and CDR2 from the germline V gene are MNHEY and SMNVEV (reference sequence). V was clipped by 9 bases and J by 9 bases, with 18 bases between them. This CDR3 comprises 13 residues. The authors extracted RNA and reverse transcribed it into cDNA as the sequencing template. TCRdb's copy holds only in-frame clones and misses some; the assay was immunoSEQ multiplex PCR. The sample shows some 200,000 clones, 59% of them seen only once. The data are from a study of CD8+ T cells in alopecia areata. Overall study findings and caveats: Against the mouse data, patients shared TCRs less clearly, possibly for HLA reasons. For lesional scalp, especially alopecia totalis/universalis, clonality was higher than in normal scalp.

This receptor was identified in a human donor with alopecia areata. The rearrangement links TRBV27 to TRBJ2-1; D may match TRBD1 or TRBD2 (5 bases each). The specimen was CD4+ T cells sorted from blood, collected at week 0. CDR3 loop: CASNQLGVPEQFF. The CDR3, as DNA: TGTGCCAGTAACCAACTGGGGGTTCCTGAGCAGTTCTTC.